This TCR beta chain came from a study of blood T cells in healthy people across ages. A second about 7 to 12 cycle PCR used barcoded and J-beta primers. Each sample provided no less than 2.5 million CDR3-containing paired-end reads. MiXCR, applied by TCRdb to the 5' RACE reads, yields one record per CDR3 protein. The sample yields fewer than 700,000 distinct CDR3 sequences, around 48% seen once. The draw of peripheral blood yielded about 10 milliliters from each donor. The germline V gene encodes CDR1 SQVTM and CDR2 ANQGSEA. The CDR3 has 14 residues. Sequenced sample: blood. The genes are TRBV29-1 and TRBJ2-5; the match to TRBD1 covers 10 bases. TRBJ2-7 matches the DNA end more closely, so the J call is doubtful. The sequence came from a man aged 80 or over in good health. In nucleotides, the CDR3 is TGCAGCGTTGAATTCCGGGACAGGGGCTACGAGCAGTACTTC. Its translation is CSVEFRDRGYEQYF.